Listed below are T cell receptor beta chains from one sample, sequenced in a study of cytomegalovirus exposure and HLA in healthy donors. The assay was immunoSEQ multiplex PCR, and TCRdb's table has in-frame clones only and misses some. The sample holds roughly 73,000 clones. Sample: PBMCs. The receptors come from a female donor in good health and CMV-seropositive. Both conserved end residues are part of each CDR3.

TRBV19,TRBJ1-4,CASSFRHSSNEKLFF
TRBV5-1,TRBJ1-1,CASSPGQGAFAFF
TRBV7-2,TRBJ2-5,CASSLSGSPSETQYF
TRBV19,TRBJ1-2,CASSTLGSGGYTF
TRBV9,.,CASSVASGTSYEQYF
TRBV11-3,TRBJ2-7,CASSRQSRGPVAVVYEQYF
TRBV27,TRBJ1-5,CASSLSSRVPLKNQPQHF
TRBV7-9,TRBJ1-4,CASSPRGLGSANEKLFF
TRBV5-1,TRBJ2-1,CASSFPLDGGVTNEQFF
TRBV29-1,TRBJ1-1,CSAQKTGSNTEAFF
TRBV7-6,TRBJ2-7,CASSPGTSGSYYEQYF
TRBV6-1,TRBJ2-7,CASSEYWAGEQYF
TRBV2,TRBJ2-3,CASKMGLGDTQYF
TRBV9,TRBJ1-1,CASSARDRGSEAFF
TRBV6-5,TRBJ1-2,CASCLQQGDFYGYTF
TRBV6-5,TRBJ2-7,CASSSAGTGFYEQYF
TRBV4-1,TRBJ2-1,CASSQEERGLWNEQFF
TRBV7-9,TRBJ2-7,CASTGSGRRDYEQYF
TRBV6-4,TRBJ1-5,CASSDSKLAGNQPQHF
TRBV23-1,TRBJ1-2,CASSQCRDSRLTNYGYTF
TRBV7-2,TRBJ2-5,CASSAFLAGKETQYF
TRBV29-1,TRBJ2-1,CSVGLSSYNEQFF
TRBV30,TRBJ1-4,CAWKGGQGGEKLFF
TRBV5-4,TRBJ2-2,CASSLEGTAGELFF
TRBV28,TRBJ2-7,CASSLLLAGGIHEQYF
TRBV5-1,TRBJ2-1,CASSSSGGPGNEQFF
TRBV5-5,TRBJ1-2,CASSLRQDYGYTF
TRBV7-9,TRBJ1-6,CASSWTGSSPLHF
TRBV28,TRBJ1-1,CASSLARRGTEAFF
TRBV6-5,TRBJ1-1,CASSSGGRPEAFF